The entry below gives a single T cell receptor (beta chain) sequence along with its context. The sample belongs to a study of OX40 agonist ivuxolimab in advanced cancers. Only in-frame clones appear in the TCRdb table, and some are missing; sequencing was by immunoSEQ multiplex PCR. The sample contains tens of thousands of clones, about 90% of which appear only once. The germline V gene encodes CDR1 MDHEN and CDR2 SYDVKM. The CDR3 contains 14 residues. The V and J ends lost 5 bases and 4 bases respectively, with 15 bases between them. V gene TRBV28 combines with J gene TRBJ2-7; D assignment may be TRBD1 or TRBD2 (5 bases each). This receptor was obtained from an adult with an advanced solid tumor such as melanoma, head and neck, liver or kidney cancer. Sequenced material: CD4+ or CD8+ T cells sorted from blood, taken in a trial of the OX40 agonist ivuxolimab. CDR3 DNA sequence: TGTGCCAGCAGTACGGGACCTCCGCCGTACGAGCAGTACTTC. This sequence encodes CASSTGPPPYEQYF.